What follows are 5 T cell receptor beta chains derived from one specimen sequenced in a study of shared T cell receptors in the human thymus. Produced via immunoSEQ multiplex PCR; TCRdb's table is partial and in-frame only. This sample has almost 550,000 clones, with around 82% found just once. These records were also assigned to another study, of human thymus T cells.

Sequencing input: thymocytes. The receptors were sampled from a boy in the first two years of life with a congenital heart defect.

V and J are TRBV30 and TRBJ2-7; 8 nucleotides match TRBD1. V trimming: 1 base; J trimming: 2 bases; junction bases outside the gene matches: 10. This CDR3 is built from 16 residues. Germline CDR1 is GTSNPN and CDR2 is SVGIG (reference sequence). The CDR3 bases are TGTGCCTGGAGTGAGGGTGGAGGGACAGGAACCTACGAGCAGTACTTC. Translating gives CAWSEGGGTGTYEQYF.

The chain has TRBV4-3 and TRBJ2-3, with 16 bases that match TRBD2. Germline-derived CDR1 and CDR2 are LGHNA and YSLEER. The CDR3 runs 19 residues. Trimming at V came to 4 bases and at J to 3 bases, leaving 10 bases not matched to a gene. In DNA form, the CDR3 reads TGCGCCAGCAGCCCCTGGGGGACTAGCGGGAGGGCCGGGACAGATACGCAGTATTTT. This encodes CASSPWGTSGRAGTDTQYF.

The chain recombines TRBV21-1 with TRBJ2-7; TRBD2 is the table's D call, not checked against the DNA. TRBV21-1 is shown as a pseudogene. CDR3 length equals 12 residues. The CDR3 nucleotides are TGTGCCAGCAGCCTCTCTAGAGGCGAGCAGTACTTC. Its translation is CASSLSRGEQYF.

This rearrangement joins TRBV11-2 to TRBJ2-7, with a possible D match to TRBD2 (5 bases). V gave up 0 bases and J gave up 1 base, with 16 bases separating them. The CDR3 has 17 residues. Germline V CDR1 and CDR2: SGHAT, FQNNGV. Written as DNA, the CDR3 is TGTGCCAGCAGCTTAGATGTAGCCCCCGAGGGATCCTACGAGCAGTACTTC. It translates to CASSLDVAPEGSYEQYF.

The DNA of the CDR3 is TGTGCCAGTAGTATAGTTCCGGGGGACAGGGGGCCTGGCTACACCTTC. Its translation: CASSIVPGDRGPGYTF. V is TRBV19 and J is TRBJ1-2, with 12 positions matching TRBD1. The V gene end was trimmed by 1 base and the J gene end by 7 bases; junction bases not matched to a gene: 7. There are 16 residues in the CDR3. Looked up from germline, CDR1 is LNHDA and CDR2 is SQIVND (reference sequence).